This record concerns one T cell receptor (beta chain) sequence. TCRdb keeps only in-frame clones here, not all; method: immunoSEQ multiplex PCR. The data hold approximately 170,000 clones, with about 81% observed a single time. These data originate in a study of blood T cell repertoires in COVID-19. Background on the study: The United States, Italy and Spain supplied acute and convalescent COVID-19 samples.

With 6 bases removed from V and 1 base from J, the gap between germline ends came to 13 bases. The germline V gene encodes CDR1 SNHLY and CDR2 FYNNEI. The length of the CDR3 is 15 residues. Which cohort a participant joined came from the clinical history participants gave. Recovered participants had two consecutive negative NP/OP PCR tests, healthcare professional clearance, or symptom resolution. Specimen: PBMCs or T cells enriched from blood (not recorded which). J is TRBJ2-1 and V is TRBV2, with D perhaps matching TRBD2 (6 bases). The receptor comes from a woman younger than 45 who had recovered from COVID-19. The CDR3 loop reads CASSPPLASYNEQFF. The CDR3 DNA is TGTGCCAGCAGCCCGCCCCTAGCGTCCTACAATGAGCAGTTCTTC.